The 3 T cell receptor beta chains presented below share a single source sample, sequenced in a study of cytomegalovirus exposure and HLA in healthy donors. Here immunoSEQ multiplex PCR was the method, and the copy in TCRdb shows in-frame clones only, minus some. Counted here are some 250,000 clones, roughly 90% occurring once; the ten biggest clones make up under 0.4%. The sequencing input was PBMCs. These TCRs come from a woman between 18 and 29 years old in good health and CMV-seronegative.

The V call is TRBV1, the J call TRBJ1-2; TRBD1, the table's D call, was not compared with the DNA. TRBV1 is noted as a pseudogene. The CDR3 totals 16 residues. The CDR3 DNA reads TGCACCAGCAGCCGGACGGACAGGGGACGGGAGTATGGCTACACCTTC. It is translated as CTSSRTDRGREYGYTF.

The V gene is TRBV28, the J gene TRBJ1-2; maybe TRBD1 (6 bases). Trimming took off 3 bases at V and 8 bases at J, with 10 bases between the two ends. CDR1 and CDR2 from the germline V gene are MDHEN and SYDVKM. CDR3 length: 12 residues. CDR3 residues: CASSLTGSGYTF. CDR3 bases: TGTGCCAGCAGTTTGACAGGCTCGGGCTACACCTTC.

V is TRBV4-1 and J is TRBJ2-7, with D uncertain. Germline values: CDR1 MGHRA, CDR2 YSYEKL. V dropped 4 bases and J dropped 3 bases, with 19 bases sitting between them. CDR3 length: 16 residues. CDR3: CASSPLVVTVLYEQYV. The CDR3 DNA is TGCGCCAGCAGCCCCCTTGTCGTTACAGTCCTCTACGAGCAGTACGTC.